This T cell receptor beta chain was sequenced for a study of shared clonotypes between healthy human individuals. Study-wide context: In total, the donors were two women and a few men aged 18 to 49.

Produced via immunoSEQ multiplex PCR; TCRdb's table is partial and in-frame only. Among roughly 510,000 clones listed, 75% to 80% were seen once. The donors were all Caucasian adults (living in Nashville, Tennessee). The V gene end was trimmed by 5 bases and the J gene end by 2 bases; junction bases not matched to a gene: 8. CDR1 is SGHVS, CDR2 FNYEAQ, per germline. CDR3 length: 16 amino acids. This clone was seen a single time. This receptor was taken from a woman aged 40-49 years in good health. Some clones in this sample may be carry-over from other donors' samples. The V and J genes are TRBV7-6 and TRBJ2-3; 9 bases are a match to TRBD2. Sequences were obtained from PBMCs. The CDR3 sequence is CASSRVSGGITDTQYF. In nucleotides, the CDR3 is TGTGCCAGCAGCAGAGTTAGCGGGGGAATCACAGATACGCAGTATTTT.